What follows are 10 T cell receptor beta chains derived from one specimen sequenced in a study of shared clonotypes between healthy human individuals. Measured with immunoSEQ multiplex PCR; TCRdb has only the in-frame clones, and not every one. Among under 650,000 clones, about 96% were seen once, and the ten largest hold about 0.057%. The sample comprised naive CD4+ T cells sorted from blood. As for subset: CD45RA+ positively selected. These receptors all stem from a woman in her twenties or thirties in good health.

The chain couples TRBV28 to TRBJ2-7; possibly TRBD2 for D (5 bases). V lost 1 base and J 6 bases, leaving 22 bases between the germline ends. Germline V gene lookup returns CDR1 MDHEN and CDR2 SYDVKM. The CDR3 runs 17 residues. The DNA of the CDR3 is TGTGCCAGCAGTTTATATTTGCGGGCCCACCTCGGGTTCGAGCAGTACTTC. Residues: CASSLYLRAHLGFEQYF.

CDR3 in amino acids: CASSWDINGELFF. CDR3 in DNA: TGTGCCAGCAGTTGGGACATCAACGGGGAGCTGTTTTTT. The chain joins TRBV5-4 to TRBJ2-2; D is perhaps TRBD1 (6 bases). With 5 bases removed from V and 7 bases from J, the gap between germline ends came to 12 bases. Germline V CDR1 and CDR2: SGHNT, YYREEE (reference sequence). The CDR3 has 13 residues.

The chain has TRBV6-1 and TRBJ2-7; the match to TRBD2 covers 11 bases. The CDR3 runs to 14 residues. Germline V lookup: CDR1 MNHNS, CDR2 SASEGT. Losses at the gene ends were 5 bases for V and 6 bases for J; bases not matched to a gene: 6. The CDR3 nucleotides are TGTGCCAGCAGTCTACTAGCGGGGGCGGGCGAGCAGTACTTC. The encoded protein is CASSLLAGAGEQYF.

The rearrangement links TRBV6-6 to TRBJ2-5, with 9 bases aligning to TRBD2. The DNA end favors TRBJ2-7, so the J call may be wrong. Germline CDR1 and CDR2: MNHNY and SVGAGI (reference sequence). This CDR3 is 13 amino acids long. CDR3 coding DNA: TGTGCCAGCAGCCCTAGCGGGAAGTACGAGCAGTACTTC. Translated, it gives CASSPSGKYEQYF.

This clone was detected a few times. V gene TRBV4-1 combines with J gene TRBJ2-7; 7 bases line up with TRBD1. Germline assignment: CDR1 MGHRA and CDR2 YSYEKL. V lost 4 bases and J lost 6; bases outside the gene matches: 6. This CDR3 comprises 13 residues. The CDR3 sequence is CASSPRQGSEQYF. The DNA for the CDR3 is TGCGCCAGCAGCCCCAGACAGGGAAGCGAGCAGTACTTC.

The rearrangement uses TRBV5-1 and TRBJ2-7; 8 nucleotides align to TRBD2. Germline CDR1 and CDR2: SGHRS and YFSETQ. The CDR3 covers 15 residues. Trimming cost V 3 bases and J 3 bases; bases outside gene matches: 8. The CDR3 sequence: CASSSVAGSLYEQYF. The CDR3 nucleotides are TGCGCCAGCAGCTCCGTAGCGGGATCCCTCTACGAGCAGTACTTC. The full variable domain, rest sourced from reference TRBV5-1 and TRBJ2-7, is KAGVTQTPRYLIKTRGQQVTLSCSPISGHRSVSWYQQTPGQGLQFLFEYFSETQRNKGNFPGRFSGRQFSNSRSEMNVSTLELGDSALYLCASSSVAGSLYEQYFGPGTRLTVT.

This chain links TRBV7-9 with TRBJ1-1; TRBD1 agrees at 8 bases. CDR1 SEHNR and CDR2 FQNEAQ come from the germline V gene (reference sequence). This CDR3 has 16 residues. Trimming cost V 5 bases and J 4 bases; bases outside gene matches: 12. CDR3 residues: CASSIIGGDRFTEAFF. DNA of the CDR3: TGTGCCAGCAGCATCATTGGGGGGGACAGGTTCACTGAAGCTTTCTTT. Drawing the rest from reference TRBV7-9 and TRBJ1-1, the complete variable domain is DTGVSQNPRHKITKRGQNVTFRCDPISEHNRLYWYRQTLGQGPEFLTYFQNEAQLEKSRLLSDRFSAERPKGSFSTLEIQRTEQGDSAMYLCASSIIGGDRFTEAFFGQGTRLTVV.

V is TRBV20-1 and J is TRBJ2-2, with D perhaps matching TRBD2 (5 bases). The V and J ends lost 6 bases and 8 bases respectively, with 10 bases between them. The CDR3 sequence is 11 residues long. In germline, CDR1 is DFQATT, CDR2 SNEGSKA (reference sequence). The CDR3 sequence is CSAPRRGELFF. The DNA of the CDR3 is TGCAGTGCCCCCCGGAGGGGGGAGCTGTTTTTT.

V gene TRBV2 combines with J gene TRBJ2-2; 7 nucleotides agree with TRBD1. Germline V CDR1 and CDR2: SNHLY, FYNNEI. With V trimmed by 7 bases and J by 5 bases, 10 bases remained unmatched. CDR3 length: 15 residues. CDR3 nucleotide sequence: TGTGCCAGCATCGATGGGGCAGGGGGAACCGGGGAGCTGTTTTTT. Protein product: CASIDGAGGTGELFF.

About this clone: Other nucleotide sequences in the sample specify the same CDR3. The chain combines TRBV6-5 with TRBJ1-2; D possibly corresponds to TRBD1 (5 bases). V lost 0 bases and J lost 3, with 8 bases in between. Germline V gene lookup returns CDR1 MNHEY and CDR2 SVGAGI. The CDR3 runs 14 residues. The CDR3 region has the DNA TGTGCCAGCAGTTACTCGGCGGGGGACTATGGCTACACCTTC. Its protein is CASSYSAGDYGYTF.